The 2 T cell receptor beta chains presented below share a single source sample, sequenced in a study of cytomegalovirus exposure and HLA in healthy donors. The PCR had 60 Vbeta and 13 Jbeta primers. Data came from immunoSEQ multiplex PCR; TCRdb stores just in-frame clones and leaves some out. Among roughly 140,000 clones listed, 78% were seen once. Specimen: PBMCs. The receptors shown here come from a man between 35 and 55 years old in good health and CMV-seropositive.

J is TRBJ2-7 and V is TRBV6-5; 10 bases match TRBD1. J gave up 6 bases and V 5 bases, and 7 bases lay outside the gene matches. Germline assignment: CDR1 MNHEY and CDR2 SVGAGI. The CDR3 is 14 amino acids. The CDR3, as DNA: TGTGCCAGCAGTACGGGACAGGGGATAGGCGAGCAGTACTTC. It is translated as CASSTGQGIGEQYF.

CDR3 nucleotide sequence: TGTGCCTGGAGTAGGGGGCTGGGCACAGATACGCAGTATTTT. Protein product: CAWSRGLGTDTQYF. The chain couples TRBV30 to TRBJ2-3; 7 bases line up with TRBD1. V was clipped by 2 bases and J by 1 base; unmatched bases: 3. The CDR3 covers 14 residues. Germline loops: CDR1 GTSNPN, CDR2 SVGIG (reference sequence).